What follows are 22 T cell receptor beta chains derived from one specimen sequenced in a study of T cell repertoires in cytomegalovirus infection. TCRdb fed the reads into MiXCR, producing one record per CDR3 protein. The table has 110,000 to 150,000 distinct CDR3 sequences, over 25% seen once. For these TCRs, the target antigens are not known. This sample comprised CD8+ T cells from cultured PBMCs, obtained from culture after CMV antigen stimulation. These TCRs come from a human donor in good health (CMV status not recorded). Some clones in this sample may be carry-over from other donors' samples.

The V gene is TRBV12-3 or TRBV12-4, the J gene TRBJ2-2; TRBD2 matches 10 bases. This CDR3 has 15 amino acids. V lost 3 bases to trimming and J lost 3 bases; unmatched junction nucleotides: 1. The CDR3 protein is CASSFSGGYTGELFF. In DNA, the CDR3 is TGTGCCAGCAGTTTTAGCGGGGGGTACACCGGGGAGCTGTTTTTT.

This clonotype was seen more than once but under ten times. The rearrangement links TRBV12-3 or TRBV12-4 to TRBJ1-4; D unclear. The V and J ends lost 7 bases and 3 bases respectively, with 12 bases between them. The CDR3 contains 14 residues. The CDR3 DNA follows: TGTGCCAGCACCGACGGTCTTCCTAATGAAAAACTGTTTTTT. Translating it yields CASTDGLPNEKLFF.

This clonotype has only one observation. The CDR3 loop is CASSLGAGSYYNEQFF. The CDR3, as DNA: TGTGCCAGCAGTTTGGGAGCGGGGTCCTACTACAATGAGCAGTTCTTC. This chain connects TRBV12-3 or TRBV12-4 to TRBJ2-1; TRBD2 matches at 7 bases. The CDR3 covers 16 residues. Trimming removed 3 bases from V and 3 bases from J; junction bases left unmatched: 8.

This clonotype was seen only a few times. J is TRBJ1-2 and V is TRBV12-3 or TRBV12-4, with D unclear. V was shortened by 2 bases and J by 5 bases, with 12 bases between the two germline ends. The CDR3 spans 14 residues. The CDR3 DNA is TGTGCCAGCAGTTTAAGCCTGGGCCAATATGGCTACACCTTC. It codes for CASSLSLGQYGYTF.

This clonotype was counted many times. V is TRBV7-2 and J is TRBJ1-5; D is uncertain. V shed 1 base and J shed 1 base, with 8 bases lying between them. The CDR3 extends over 15 amino acids. Germline CDR1 and CDR2: SGHTA and FQGNSA. The CDR3 region is CASSLDITSNQPQHF. The DNA for the CDR3 is TGTGCCAGCAGCTTAGACATTACGAGCAATCAGCCCCAGCATTTT. The full variable domain, its missing parts supplied by reference TRBV7-2 and TRBJ1-5, is GAGVSQSPSNKVTEKGKDVELRCDPISGHTALYWYRQSLGQGLEFLIYFQGNSAPDKSGLPSDRFSAERTGGSVSTLTIQRTQQEDSAVYLCASSLDITSNQPQHFGDGTRLSIL.

The V gene is TRBV7-9, the J gene TRBJ1-1, with TRBD1 matching 7 bases. The CDR3 contains 14 residues. CDR1 is SEHNR, CDR2 FQNEAQ, per germline (reference sequence). Unmatched junction bases numbered 8, after V lost 4 bases and J lost 6 bases. CDR3 bases: TGTGCCAGCAGCTCCGGACAGGCCCCCCCTGAAGCTTTCTTT. The encoded protein is CASSSGQAPPEAFF.

This chain uses TRBV20-1 with TRBJ2-7; no definite D call. Germline CDR1 is DFQATT and CDR2 is SNEGSKA (reference sequence). V dropped 5 bases and J dropped 3 bases, with 11 bases sitting between them. CDR3 length: 12 residues. The CDR3, as DNA: TGCAGTGCTCTCTATGGCAACTACGAGCAGTACTTC. Protein: CSALYGNYEQYF.

The chain couples TRBV15 to TRBJ1-1; D is unclear. CDR3 length: 13 amino acids. V was cut by 4 bases and J by 1 base, with 7 bases left in between. Looked up from germline, CDR1 is LNHNV and CDR2 is YYDKDF (reference sequence). The CDR3 DNA reads as TGTGCCACCAGCACCCAGGCGAACACTGAAGCTTTCTTT. Amino acids: CATSTQANTEAFF.

The chain is built from TRBV2 and TRBJ2-3; D is unclear. Trimming pared 0 bases from V and 2 bases from J, leaving 9 bases between. CDR3 size: 15 residues. Per germline, CDR1 SNHLY and CDR2 FYNNEI. In DNA form, the CDR3 reads TGTGCCAGCAGTGAAGCGTTTGGCTTCACAGATACGCAGTATTTT. It codes for CASSEAFGFTDTQYF.

This clonotype came up a few times. The chain uses TRBV7-9 and TRBJ2-5; the match to TRBD1 covers 9 bases. There are 17 residues in the CDR3. Germline CDR1 and CDR2: SEHNR and FQNEAQ (reference sequence). J lost 4 bases, V lost 1 base, and 10 bases had no gene match. The DNA for the CDR3 is TGTGCCAGCAGCTTAGTCGTCGGACAGGGGATTCGAGAGACCCAGTACTTC. Translated: CASSLVVGQGIRETQYF.

This clonotype was detected only a few times. The chain uses TRBV12-3 or TRBV12-4 and TRBJ2-1; D gene uncertain. The ends were cut back, 1 base at V and 6 bases at J, with 4 bases in the middle. This CDR3 is 12 amino acids long. This CDR3 is CASSLEFNEQFF. The DNA for the CDR3 is TGTGCCAGCAGTTTAGAGTTCAATGAGCAGTTCTTC.

V usage is TRBV7-9 and J usage is TRBJ1-6; D gene ambiguous. CDR3 length: 13 amino acids. The V end was cut by 1 base, the J end by 14 bases, with 12 bases between. The V gene's germline CDR1 is SEHNR and CDR2 FQNEAQ (reference sequence). The DNA for the CDR3 is TGTGCCAGCAGCTTAGGGGCTCCTGGCACCCTCCACTTT. Protein product: CASSLGAPGTLHF.

This clonotype was seen more than once but under ten times. The V and J genes are TRBV7-6 and TRBJ1-5; tentative D call: TRBD1 (6 bases). Trimming took off 0 bases at V and 6 bases at J, with 12 bases between the two ends. From germline, CDR1 is SGHVS and CDR2 FNYEAQ. The CDR3 is made up of 15 amino acids. The CDR3 loop reads CASSLAAGEGQPQHF. The CDR3 DNA reads TGTGCCAGCAGCTTAGCGGCAGGGGAGGGTCAGCCCCAGCATTTT.

This chain links TRBV12-3 or TRBV12-4 with TRBJ1-5, with TRBD1 matching 9 bases. The CDR3 length is 15 residues. V shed 6 bases, J shed 5 bases, and the junction held 8 bases outside the gene matches. Here the CDR3 DNA reads TGTGCCAGCAGCTCCCAGACAGGGGGAGATCAGCCCCAGCATTTT. Residues: CASSSQTGGDQPQHF.

This clonotype was counted between two and nine times. V and J are TRBV20-1 and TRBJ2-1; 7 bases line up with TRBD1. This CDR3 is 14 amino acids long. V was pared by 0 bases and J by 3 bases, with 2 bases of the junction left unmatched. Germline lookup yields CDR1 DFQATT and CDR2 SNEGSKA (reference sequence). The CDR3 loop reads CSARDWDSYNEQFF. DNA of the CDR3: TGCAGTGCTAGAGATTGGGACAGCTACAATGAGCAGTTCTTC.

The chain links TRBV19 to TRBJ2-7; D is tentatively TRBD1 or TRBD2 (5 bases each). Germline CDR1 LNHDA, CDR2 SQIVND (reference sequence). The CDR3 has 14 amino acids. V was clipped by 1 base and J by 4 bases, with 11 bases between them. CDR3 DNA sequence: TGTGCCAGTAGTATAGGGGACGGATTTTACGAGCAGTACTTC. Translating gives CASSIGDGFYEQYF.

This chain connects TRBV20-1 to TRBJ1-3; no firm D call. V lost 3 bases, J lost 0 bases, and 12 bases lay in between. The CDR3 runs 15 residues. Germline V gene data show CDR1 as DFQATT and CDR2 as SNEGSKA (reference sequence). In nucleotides, the CDR3 is TGCAGTGCTAGGGACCTGGGTGCCTCTGGAAACACCATATATTTT. Translation gives CSARDLGASGNTIYF.

This clonotype was observed a few times. The chain has TRBV11-2 and TRBJ2-7; 8 positions agree with TRBD1. CDR1 SGHAT and CDR2 FQNNGV come from the germline V gene. Trimming took 4 bases from V and 4 from J; bases not matched to a gene: 6. This CDR3 contains 14 residues. The CDR3 region has the DNA TGTGCCAGCAGCTACGACAGGGGATCTTACGAGCAGTACTTC. As protein: CASSYDRGSYEQYF.

This clonotype has only a few counts. V is TRBV27 and J is TRBJ1-6; no clear D gene. The germline CDR1 and CDR2 sequences are MNHEY and SMNVEV (reference sequence). This CDR3 region has 14 residues. Trimming cost V 1 base and J 7 bases, with 8 bases left between them. CDR3 loop: CASSLLGGNSPLHF. The CDR3, as DNA: TGTGCCAGCAGTTTATTGGGCGGGAATTCACCCCTCCACTTT.

The V and J genes are TRBV27 and TRBJ2-1; D is possibly TRBD2 (5 bases). Trimming took 10 bases from V and 4 from J, leaving 14 bases between them. There are 13 residues in the CDR3. Germline V lookup: CDR1 MNHEY, CDR2 SMNVEV (reference sequence). The CDR3 loop reads CATRNTRYNEQFF. For the CDR3, the DNA is TGTGCCACCAGAAATACTAGATACAATGAGCAGTTCTTC.

Only a few counts were recorded for this clonotype. The chain uses TRBV2 and TRBJ1-5; D not certain. The germline V gene has CDR1 SNHLY and CDR2 FYNNEI. V lost 7 bases and J 7 bases, leaving 17 bases between the germline ends. The CDR3 consists of 14 residues. DNA for the CDR3: TGTGCCAGCACCAAGCGGGGAGGTTTACAGCCCCAGCATTTT. It yields the protein CASTKRGGLQPQHF.

This clonotype has at least ten counts. The chain employs TRBV7-8 and TRBJ2-3; possibly TRBD2 for D (5 bases). This CDR3 has 16 amino acids. Trimming took off 5 bases at V and 0 bases at J, with 15 bases between the two ends. Germline V gene lookup returns CDR1 SGHVS and CDR2 FQNEAQ. The CDR3 here is CASSPREGPSTDTQYF. CDR3 DNA sequence: TGTGCCAGCAGCCCCCGTGAGGGTCCGAGCACAGATACGCAGTATTTT.